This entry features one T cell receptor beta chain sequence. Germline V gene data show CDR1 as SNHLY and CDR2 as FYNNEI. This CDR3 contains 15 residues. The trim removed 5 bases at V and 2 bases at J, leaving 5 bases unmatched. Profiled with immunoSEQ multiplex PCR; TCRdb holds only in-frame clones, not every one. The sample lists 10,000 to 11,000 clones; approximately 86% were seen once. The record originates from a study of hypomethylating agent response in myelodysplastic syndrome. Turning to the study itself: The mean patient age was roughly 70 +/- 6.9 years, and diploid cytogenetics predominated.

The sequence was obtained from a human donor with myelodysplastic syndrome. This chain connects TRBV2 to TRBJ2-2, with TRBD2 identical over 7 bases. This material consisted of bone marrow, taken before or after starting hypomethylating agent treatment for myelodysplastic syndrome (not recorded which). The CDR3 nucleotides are TGTGCCAGCAGTCCCCTAGCGGCCAACACCGGGGAGCTGTTTTTT. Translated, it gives CASSPLAANTGELFF.